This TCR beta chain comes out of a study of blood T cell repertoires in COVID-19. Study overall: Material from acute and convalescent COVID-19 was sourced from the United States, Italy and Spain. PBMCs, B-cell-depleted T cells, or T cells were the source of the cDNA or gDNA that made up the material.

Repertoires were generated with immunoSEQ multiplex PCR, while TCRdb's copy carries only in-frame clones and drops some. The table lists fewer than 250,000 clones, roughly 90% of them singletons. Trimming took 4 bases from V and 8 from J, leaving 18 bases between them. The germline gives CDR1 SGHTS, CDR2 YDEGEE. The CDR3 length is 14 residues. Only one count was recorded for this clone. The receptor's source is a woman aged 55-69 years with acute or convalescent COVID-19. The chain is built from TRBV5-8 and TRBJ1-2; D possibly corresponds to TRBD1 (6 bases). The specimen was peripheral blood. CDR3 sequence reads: CASSLPNRAVGYTF. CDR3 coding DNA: TGTGCCAGCAGCCTGCCGAACAGGGCGGTCGGCTACACCTTC.